The 14 T cell receptor beta chains below were found in one sample sequenced in a study of cytomegalovirus exposure and HLA in healthy donors. The PCR ran on 60 Vbeta and 13 Jbeta primers. Assay: immunoSEQ multiplex PCR; the TCRdb copy retains only in-frame clones and omits some. The sample yields about 200,000 clones, 82% seen once. The specimen was PBMCs. Source of these receptors: a boy younger than 10 in good health and CMV-seronegative.

The V call is TRBV15, the J call TRBJ2-5; 7 nucleotides match TRBD1. Trimming cost V 3 bases and J 2 bases; bases outside gene matches: 6. Germline loops: CDR1 LNHNV, CDR2 YYDKDF (reference sequence). The CDR3 loop spans 15 amino acids. The CDR3 region is CATSRRDRTQETQYF. The DNA of the CDR3 is TGTGCCACCAGCAGGAGGGACAGAACGCAAGAGACCCAGTACTTC.

This chain joins TRBV27 and TRBJ1-6, with TRBD1 as a possible D gene (5 bases). CDR1 is MNHEY, CDR2 SMNVEV, per germline (reference sequence). The V gene lost 7 bases and the J gene lost 7 bases, with 11 bases spanning the gap. This CDR3 is 13 amino acids long. The CDR3 region has the DNA TGTGCCAGCACCGGGGGGAGAAATTCACCCCTCCACTTT. It encodes CASTGGRNSPLHF.

The chain joins TRBV15 to TRBJ2-6; TRBD1 matches 7 bases. From germline, CDR1 is LNHNV and CDR2 YYDKDF (reference sequence). This CDR3 has 15 amino acids. The ends lost 3 bases at V and 3 bases at J; junction bases unmatched: 2. CDR3 DNA: TGTGCCACCAGCAGCGACAGGGATGGGGCCAACGTCCTGACTTTC. Amino acids: CATSSDRDGANVLTF.

This chain uses TRBV6-5 with TRBJ2-3, with a tentative D call TRBD2 (6 bases). This CDR3 spans 16 amino acids. The V end was cut by 2 bases, the J end by 0 bases, with 12 bases between. Germline assignment: CDR1 MNHEY and CDR2 SVGAGI. The CDR3 is CASSYRGVVSTDTQYF. The DNA of the CDR3 is TGTGCCAGCAGTTACCGCGGGGTTGTGAGCACAGATACGCAGTATTTT.

CDR3 bases: TGTGCCAGTAGTATCCAACGGGCAGGGGGTGTCTATGGCTACACCTTC. Its protein product is CASSIQRAGGVYGYTF. V is TRBV19 and J is TRBJ1-2, with TRBD1 matching 7 bases. Germline-derived CDR1 and CDR2 are LNHDA and SQIVND (reference sequence). V dropped 3 bases and J dropped 4; count of bases not matched to a gene: 11. The CDR3 is 16 residues long.

The chain joins TRBV7-9 to TRBJ1-2; possibly TRBD1 for D (6 bases). Germline V gene data show CDR1 as SEHNR and CDR2 as FQNEAQ (reference sequence). V was pared by 4 bases and J by 9 bases, with 12 bases between. CDR3 size: 12 residues. In DNA form, the CDR3 reads TGTGCCAGCAGCTCTCGGGACAAAAGCTACACCTTC. It is translated as CASSSRDKSYTF.

The chain has TRBV6-5 and TRBJ2-3; D is possibly TRBD2 (6 bases). CDR1 is MNHEY and CDR2 is SVGAGI in the germline V gene. The CDR3 covers 13 residues. V dropped 6 bases and J dropped 13 bases, with 20 bases sitting between them. Here the CDR3 reads CASRPIRDFREYF. The CDR3 nucleotides read TGTGCCAGCAGGCCAATTCGGGACTTCCGGGAGTATTTT.

CDR3 residues: CASKQGAPGELFF. CDR3 sequence (DNA): TGTGCCAGTAAACAGGGGGCCCCCGGGGAGCTGTTTTTT. The chain has TRBV10-3 and TRBJ2-2; TRBD1 aligns across 9 bases. There are 13 residues in the CDR3. Germline lookup yields CDR1 ENHRY and CDR2 SYGVKD. After removal of 10 bases from V and 6 bases from J, the junction contained 6 bases not matched to a gene.

Turning to this clone: Other DNA sequences from this sample encode an identical CDR3 as well. The chain recombines TRBV7-9 with TRBJ2-1; perhaps TRBD1 as D (5 bases). With 2 bases removed from V and 4 bases from J, the gap between germline ends came to 6 bases. This CDR3 is built from 13 residues. Germline CDR1 is SEHNR and CDR2 is FQNEAQ (reference sequence). CDR3 region: CASSLRQYNEQFF. The CDR3 DNA reads TGTGCCAGCAGCTTAAGACAGTACAATGAGCAGTTCTTC.

The rearrangement uses TRBV7-9 and TRBJ1-4, with 9 nucleotides matching TRBD1. Germline V gene sequence: CDR1 SEHNR, CDR2 FQNEAQ (reference sequence). This CDR3 comprises 14 residues. The trim removed 3 bases at V and 6 bases at J, leaving 2 bases unmatched. The CDR3 nucleotides read TGTGCCAGCAGCTTTACAGGGGGCGATGAAAAACTGTTTTTT. Translating gives CASSFTGGDEKLFF. Combining the CDR3 with reference TRBV7-9 and TRBJ1-4 gives the whole variable domain DTGVSQNPRHKITKRGQNVTFRCDPISEHNRLYWYRQTLGQGPEFLTYFQNEAQLEKSRLLSDRFSAERPKGSFSTLEIQRTEQGDSAMYLCASSFTGGDEKLFFGSGTQLSVL.

The J gene is TRBJ2-1, the V gene TRBV5-1, with 8 nucleotides matching TRBD2. The CDR3 runs 15 residues. Trimming took 4 bases from V and 6 from J; bases not matched to a gene: 9. CDR1 is SGHRS and CDR2 is YFSETQ in the germline V gene. CDR3: CASSPPGLVGNEQFF. DNA of the CDR3: TGCGCCAGCAGCCCACCGGGACTAGTAGGCAATGAGCAGTTCTTC.

The chain has TRBV7-9 and TRBJ1-5; 10 nucleotides match TRBD1. Germline loops: CDR1 SEHNR, CDR2 FQNEAQ (reference sequence). The CDR3 loop spans 16 amino acids. The trim removed 0 bases at V and 7 bases at J, leaving 6 bases unmatched. Here the CDR3 DNA reads TGTGCCAGCAGCTTAGCGGGGGGGACAGGGGAGCAGCCCCAGCATTTT. Its protein is CASSLAGGTGEQPQHF.

The CDR3 protein is CASSFSGRATGELFF. In DNA form, the CDR3 reads TGTGCCAGCAGCTTTAGTGGCAGGGCCACCGGGGAGCTGTTTTTT. The V call is TRBV7-8, the J call TRBJ2-2, with D perhaps TRBD1 (5 bases). The CDR3 length is 15 residues. Trimming took off 3 bases at V and 4 bases at J, with 12 bases between the two ends. Germline CDR1 is SGHVS and CDR2 is FQNEAQ.

The gene calls are TRBV7-2 and TRBJ2-2; 8 bases line up with TRBD2. With V trimmed by 2 bases and J by 7 bases, 6 bases remained unmatched. Germline V gene lookup returns CDR1 SGHTA and CDR2 FQGNSA. This CDR3 has 15 amino acids. The CDR3: CASSLRGGFIGELFF. The CDR3 DNA reads TGTGCCAGCAGCTTACGGGGGGGGTTTATCGGGGAGCTGTTTTTT.